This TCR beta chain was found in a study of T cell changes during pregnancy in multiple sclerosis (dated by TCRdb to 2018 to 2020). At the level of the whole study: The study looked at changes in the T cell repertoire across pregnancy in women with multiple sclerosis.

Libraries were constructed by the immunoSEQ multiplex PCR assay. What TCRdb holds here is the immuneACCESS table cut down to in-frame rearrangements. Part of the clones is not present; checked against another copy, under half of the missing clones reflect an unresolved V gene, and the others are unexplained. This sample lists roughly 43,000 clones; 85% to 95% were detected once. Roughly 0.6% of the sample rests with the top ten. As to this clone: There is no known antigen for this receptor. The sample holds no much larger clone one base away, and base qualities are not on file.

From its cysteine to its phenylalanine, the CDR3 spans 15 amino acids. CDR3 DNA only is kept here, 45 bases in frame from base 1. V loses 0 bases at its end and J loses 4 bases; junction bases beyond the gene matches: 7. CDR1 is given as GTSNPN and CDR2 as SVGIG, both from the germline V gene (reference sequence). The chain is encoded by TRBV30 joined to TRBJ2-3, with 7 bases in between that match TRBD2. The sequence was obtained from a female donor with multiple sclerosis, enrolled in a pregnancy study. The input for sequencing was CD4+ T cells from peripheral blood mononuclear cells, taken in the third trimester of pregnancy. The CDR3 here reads CAWSVRAGPSDTQYF. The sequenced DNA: TGTGCCTGGAGTGTACGAGCGGGACCCTCAGATACGCAGTATTTT.